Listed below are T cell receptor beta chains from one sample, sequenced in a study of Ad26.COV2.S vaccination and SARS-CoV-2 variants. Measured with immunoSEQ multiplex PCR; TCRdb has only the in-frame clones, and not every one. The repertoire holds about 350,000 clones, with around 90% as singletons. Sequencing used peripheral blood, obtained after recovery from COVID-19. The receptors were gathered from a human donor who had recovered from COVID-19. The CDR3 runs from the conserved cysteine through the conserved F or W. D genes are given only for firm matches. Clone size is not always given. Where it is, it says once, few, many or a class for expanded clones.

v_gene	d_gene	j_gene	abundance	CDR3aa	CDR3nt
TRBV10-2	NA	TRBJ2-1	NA	CASSDPTLNNEQFF	TGCGCCAGCAGTGACCCAACGCTTAACAATGAGCAGTTCTTC
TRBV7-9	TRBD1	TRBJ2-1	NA	CASSRTGTNEQFF	TGTGCCAGCAGCCGGACAGGGACTAATGAGCAGTTCTTC
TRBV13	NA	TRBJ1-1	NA	CASSPRGTEAFF	TGTGCCAGCAGCCCGCGGGGCACTGAAGCTTTCTTT
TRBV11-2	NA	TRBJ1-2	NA	CASSKGDYGYTF	TGTGCCAGCAGCAAAGGGGACTATGGCTACACCTTC
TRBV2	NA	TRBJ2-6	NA	CASPKIDSGANVLTF	TGTGCCAGCCCTAAGATTGACTCTGGGGCCAACGTCCTGACTTTC
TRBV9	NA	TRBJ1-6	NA	CASSVEGVSNSPLHF	TGTGCCAGCAGCGTAGAGGGGGTTAGCAATTCACCCCTCCACTTT
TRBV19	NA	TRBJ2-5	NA	CASSIAQVETQYF	TGTGCCAGTAGTATCGCACAGGTGGAGACCCAGTACTTC
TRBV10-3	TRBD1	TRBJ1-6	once	CAISELQGAPLHF	TGTGCCATCAGTGAGTTACAGGGGGCTCCCCTCCACTTT
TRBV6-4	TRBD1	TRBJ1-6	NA	CASAGQGGNNSPLHF	TGTGCCAGCGCCGGACAGGGAGGTAACAATTCACCCCTCCACTTT
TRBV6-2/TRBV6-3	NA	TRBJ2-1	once	CASSSDRSSYNEQFF	TGTGCCAGCAGTTCAGACCGGAGCTCCTACAATGAGCAGTTCTTC
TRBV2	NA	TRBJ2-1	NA	CASHLTYLGGYNEQFF	TGTGCCAGCCACTTAACCTACCTAGGAGGGTACAATGAGCAGTTCTTC
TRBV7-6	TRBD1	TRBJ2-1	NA	CASARPGQEYNEQFF	TGTGCCAGCGCAAGACCGGGACAGGAATACAATGAGCAGTTCTTC
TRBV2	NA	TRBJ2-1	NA	CASSGSSPSLYNEQFF	TGTGCCAGCAGTGGTAGCTCTCCCTCCTTGTACAATGAGCAGTTCTTC
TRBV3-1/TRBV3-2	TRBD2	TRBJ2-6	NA	CASSRSTSGGAGANVLTF	TGTGCCAGCAGCCGAAGTACTAGCGGGGGGGCTGGGGCCAACGTCCTGACTTTC
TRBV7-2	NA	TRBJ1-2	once	CASSLDSRSYGYTF	TGTGCCAGCAGCTTAGATAGCAGATCCTATGGCTACACCTTC
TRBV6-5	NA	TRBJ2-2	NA	CASSRGINGELFF	TGTGCCAGCAGTCGGGGAATAAACGGGGAGCTGTTTTTT
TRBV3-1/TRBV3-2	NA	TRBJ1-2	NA	CASSQVGGAVGYTF	TGTGCCAGCAGCCAAGTAGGAGGGGCGGTCGGCTACACCTTC
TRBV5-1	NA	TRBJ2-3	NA	CASSLARSSSTDTQYF	TGCGCCAGCAGCTTGGCTAGATCTTCTAGCACAGATACGCAGTATTTT
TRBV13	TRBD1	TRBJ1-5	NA	CASSHRGSNQPQHF	TGTGCCAGCAGCCACAGGGGTAGCAATCAGCCCCAGCATTTT
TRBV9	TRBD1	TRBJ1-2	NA	CASSRGDRVAFEGYTF	TGTGCCAGCAGCCGCGGGGACAGGGTGGCCTTTGAGGGCTACACCTTC
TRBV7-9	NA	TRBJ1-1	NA	CASSPRSEVGAFF	TGTGCCAGCAGCCCTCGTTCGGAAGTAGGGGCTTTCTTT
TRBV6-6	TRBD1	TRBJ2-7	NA	CASSYSETGTEQYF	TGTGCCAGCAGTTACTCCGAGACAGGGACCGAGCAGTACTTC
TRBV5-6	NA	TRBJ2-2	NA	CASSFGLSKNTGELFF	TGTGCCAGCAGCTTTGGTCTTAGTAAGAACACCGGGGAGCTGTTTTTT
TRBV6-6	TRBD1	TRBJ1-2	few	CASSYQGTVGGYTF	TGTGCCAGCAGTTACCAAGGGACAGTTGGAGGCTACACCTTC
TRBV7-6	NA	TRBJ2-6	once	CASSLYRDGGPGANVLTF	TGTGCCAGCAGCCTCTACCGGGACGGCGGCCCTGGGGCCAACGTCCTGACTTTC